One sample yielded the 14 T cell receptor beta chains listed below, sequenced in a study of T-cell reconstitution after alpha-beta-depleted transplantation in children. As it was prepared, the TCRbeta library received unique molecular identifiers. TCRdb re-analysed the PCR reads in MiXCR, keeping a single row per CDR3 protein. The sample records some 460,000 distinct CDR3 sequences, around 16% being singletons. The sample was PBMCs, mostly from graft donor cells, taken 360 days after TCRalphabeta/CD19-depleted stem cell transplant. These receptors originate from a boy less than two years old who had a stem cell transplant for Wiskott-Aldrich syndrome, so the T cells may come from the graft donor.

This clonotype came up many times. V is TRBV12-3 or TRBV12-4 and J is TRBJ2-7; 9 bases fit TRBD1. The CDR3 sequence is 12 residues long. J was trimmed by 5 bases and V by 4 bases; bases with no gene match: 0. The CDR3 sequence is CASSWDRDEQYF. The CDR3 DNA follows: TGTGCCAGCAGTTGGGACAGGGACGAGCAGTACTTC.

This clonotype has just a few counts. The chain joins TRBV25-1 to TRBJ2-1; D is unresolved. Germline V lookup: CDR1 MGHDK, CDR2 SYGVNS. The CDR3 runs to 15 residues. V gave up 1 base and J gave up 2 bases, with 9 bases separating them. The CDR3 region has the DNA TGTGCCAGCAGTGAATTCAACAGCGCCTACAATGAGCAGTTCTTC. Translation: CASSEFNSAYNEQFF.

There are a few counts of this clonotype. The chain recombines TRBV12-3 or TRBV12-4 with TRBJ2-7, with D possibly being TRBD1 or TRBD2 (6 bases each). V dropped 7 bases and J dropped 1 base, with 14 bases sitting between them. There are 14 residues in the CDR3. The DNA of the CDR3 is TGTGCCAGCACCGGGGGCGCAGGGTCCTACGAGCAGTACTTC. It is translated as CASTGGAGSYEQYF.

Ten or more counts support this clonotype. The V call is TRBV7-6, the J call TRBJ2-6; 12 bases are a match to TRBD2. The CDR3 runs to 20 residues. Germline-derived CDR1 and CDR2 are SGHVS and FNYEAQ. V shed 2 bases, J shed 1 base, and the junction held 9 bases outside the gene matches. This CDR3 reads CASSLRIGLAGSSGANVLTF. The CDR3 DNA is TGTGCCAGCAGCTTACGGATAGGACTAGCGGGGTCATCTGGGGCCAACGTCCTGACTTTC.

The chain joins TRBV13 to TRBJ2-5; 9 bases match TRBD2. V dropped 5 bases and J dropped 4; count of bases not matched to a gene: 14. The CDR3 spans 17 residues. The germline V gene has CDR1 PRHDT and CDR2 FYEKMQ (reference sequence). CDR3 protein: CASSRFTLTSGLETQYF. The CDR3 bases are TGTGCCAGCAGCCGATTTACCCTAACTAGCGGGTTAGAGACCCAGTACTTC.

The genes are TRBV20-1 and TRBJ2-5, with a tentative D call TRBD2 (6 bases). This CDR3 has 15 residues. V lost 2 bases and J lost 1, with 14 bases in between. In germline, CDR1 is DFQATT, CDR2 SNEGSKA (reference sequence). The CDR3 loop is CSARSIRDFQETQYF. The CDR3 DNA follows: TGCAGTGCTAGATCTATCCGGGACTTCCAAGAGACCCAGTACTTC.

The chain recombines TRBV5-5 with TRBJ2-2, with D unresolved. Per the germline V gene, CDR1 is SGHKS and CDR2 is YYEKEE (reference sequence). This CDR3 spans 13 amino acids. The germline V and J ends were trimmed by 0 bases and 6 bases, with 6 bases remaining between them. The CDR3 reads CASSLGEPGELFF. The CDR3 DNA reads as TGTGCCAGCAGCTTGGGCGAGCCCGGGGAGCTGTTTTTT.

This clonotype was seen only a few times. CDR3 sequence: CATSDRAGPRTDTQYF. CDR3 bases: TGTGCCACCAGTGACAGAGCGGGACCAAGGACAGATACGCAGTATTTT. The chain carries TRBV24-1 and TRBJ2-3, with TRBD2 matching 7 bases. This CDR3 contains 16 residues. Looked up from germline, CDR1 is KGHDR and CDR2 is SFDVKD. Trimming took 4 bases from V and 3 from J; bases not matched to a gene: 9.

This clonotype was recorded a few times. The rearrangement joins TRBV24-1 to TRBJ2-2, with 9 nucleotides matching TRBD1. V gave up 6 bases and J gave up 5 bases; unmatched junction bases: 9. The CDR3 has 16 amino acids. Germline values: CDR1 KGHDR, CDR2 SFDVKD. The CDR3 bases are TGTGCCACCAGTTTGGGGGGGACAGGGAGTACCGGGGAGCTGTTTTTT. It yields the protein CATSLGGTGSTGELFF.

The chain couples TRBV27 to TRBJ1-1; 7 bases agree with TRBD1. Germline CDR1 MNHEY, CDR2 SMNVEV (reference sequence). V was pared by 5 bases and J by 5 bases, with 14 bases of the junction left unmatched. The CDR3 is 16 amino acids. CDR3 sequence (DNA): TGTGCCAGCAGTCACCCGACAGGGACGGTTGGGACTGAAGCTTTCTTT. This sequence encodes CASSHPTGTVGTEAFF.

This clonotype came up a few times. V and J are TRBV3-1 and TRBJ2-5; the match to TRBD1 covers 7 bases. J gave up 2 bases and V 4 bases, and 4 bases lay outside the gene matches. This CDR3 comprises 14 residues. Germline V lookup: CDR1 LGHDT, CDR2 YNNKEL (reference sequence). The CDR3 here is CASSRWDRQETQYF. The CDR3, as DNA: TGTGCCAGCAGCCGCTGGGACAGACAAGAGACCCAGTACTTC.

The genes are TRBV28 and TRBJ2-5; D not resolved. Trimming stripped 7 bases from V and 5 bases from J, with 11 bases between. The CDR3 contains 12 residues. Per germline, CDR1 MDHEN and CDR2 SYDVKM. The CDR3 DNA follows: TGTGCCAGCACCTCAAGGAGCGAGACCCAGTACTTC. Its translation is CASTSRSETQYF. The full variable domain, completed using reference TRBV28 and TRBJ2-5, is DVKVTQSSRYLVKRTGEKVFLECVQDMDHENMFWYRQDPGLGLRLIYFSYDVKMKEKGDIPEGYSVSREKKERFSLILESASTNQTSMYLCASTSRSETQYFGPGTRLLVL.

This clonotype has a handful of counts. The V call is TRBV30, the J call TRBJ2-3, with D unclear. Germline assignment: CDR1 GTSNPN and CDR2 SVGIG (reference sequence). The CDR3 is made up of 14 amino acids. Trimming stripped 2 bases from V and 7 bases from J, with 16 bases between. CDR3 region: CAWSPPQTPNTQYF. In DNA form, the CDR3 reads TGTGCCTGGAGTCCCCCCCAGACACCGAATACGCAGTATTTT.

Only a few counts were recorded for this clonotype. The V call is TRBV7-2, the J call TRBJ2-5; 9 bases fit TRBD1. In germline, CDR1 is SGHTA, CDR2 FQGNSA. The CDR3 spans 16 residues. V shed 5 bases, J shed 5 bases, and the junction held 12 bases outside the gene matches. The CDR3 spells CASSPPTRTGEETQYF. The CDR3 DNA is TGTGCCAGCAGCCCTCCAACTCGGACAGGGGAGGAGACCCAGTACTTC. Supplemented by reference TRBV7-2 and TRBJ2-5, the full variable domain reads GAGVSQSPSNKVTEKGKDVELRCDPISGHTALYWYRQSLGQGLEFLIYFQGNSAPDKSGLPSDRFSAERTGGSVSTLTIQRTQQEDSAVYLCASSPPTRTGEETQYFGPGTRLLVL.